This paragraph reports one TCR beta chain. V lost 3 bases to trimming and J lost 5 bases; unmatched junction nucleotides: 7. There are 15 residues in the CDR3. CDR1 is LNHDA, CDR2 SQIVND, per germline (reference sequence). Original processing methods: Amplification with reference gene primers provided the estimates of nucleated cell counts. Clones were sequenced by immunoSEQ multiplex PCR, and TCRdb holds only the in-frame ones, with some missing. The DNA gave D and trimming, while V, J and clone size come from that table. The sample lists about 68,000 clones; nearly 90% were seen once. This sample stems from a study of blood T cell repertoires in COVID-19. Study overall: The samples span acute and convalescent COVID-19 from the United States, Italy and Spain. Sources were T cells, B-cell-depleted T cells, or PBMCs; the material itself was cDNA or gDNA.

The gene calls are TRBV19 and TRBJ1-1, with 9 bases identical to TRBD1. The source material was peripheral blood. The receptor comes from a man aged 45-60 years with active COVID-19. The CDR3 bases are TGTGCCAGTAGTATTTCTACAGGGGGCATGACTGAAGCTTTCTTT. Its protein product is CASSISTGGMTEAFF. Full variable domain (missing parts from reference TRBV19 and TRBJ1-1): DGGITQSPKYLFRKEGQNVTLSCEQNLNHDAMYWYRQDPGQGLRLIYYSQIVNDFQKGDIAEGYSVSREKKESFPLTVTSAQKNPTAFYLCASSISTGGMTEAFFGQGTRLTVV.